The TCR beta chain under discussion was sequenced for a study of monozygotic twins with inflammatory bowel disease. Findings of the study overall: Comparison of concordant versus discordant twins revealed no difference in repertoire similarity, possibly due to limited power.

About this clonotype itself: Antigen: not known.

TCRdb reprocessed the 5' RACE reads, keeping one entry per CDR3 protein, no DNA. The clone table shows roughly 300,000 distinct CDR3 sequences, with the ten largest holding more than 4.5%. The germline gives CDR1 MNHNS, CDR2 SASEGT. The CDR3 loop spans 15 amino acids. The TCR sequence derives from a human donor with ulcerative colitis or Crohn's disease, or a healthy co-twin of an affected twin (not recorded which). Input material: blood. The rearrangement links TRBV6-1 to TRBJ2-7; the D call of TRBD1 rests on TCRdb alone, since no DNA is present to check it. The CDR3 is CASSEGSVPNNEQYF.